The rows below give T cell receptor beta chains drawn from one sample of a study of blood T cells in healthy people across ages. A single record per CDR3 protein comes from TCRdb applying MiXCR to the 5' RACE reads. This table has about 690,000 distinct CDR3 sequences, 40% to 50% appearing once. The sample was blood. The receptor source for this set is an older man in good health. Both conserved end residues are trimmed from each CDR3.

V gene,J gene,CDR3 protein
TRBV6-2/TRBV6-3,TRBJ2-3,ASRRDTDTQY
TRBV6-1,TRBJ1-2,ASSEADRARAYGYT
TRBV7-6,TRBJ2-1,VSGPLSSYNEQF
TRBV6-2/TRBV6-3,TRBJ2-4,AGSKIGNIQY
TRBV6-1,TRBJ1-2,ASSAQGAVGYGYT
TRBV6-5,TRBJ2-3,ASSYRGGTDTQY
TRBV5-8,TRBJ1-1,ASSFRGRGTEAF
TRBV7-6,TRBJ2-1,ASSFQKTSGDLGDEQF
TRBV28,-,ASQRGGTKNIQY
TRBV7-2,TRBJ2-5,ASSLARGRGWEQY